Each of the 18 T cell receptor beta chains below was sequenced from the same sample in a study of T cell repertoires in cytomegalovirus infection. Using its own MiXCR run on the reads, TCRdb lists one record per CDR3 protein. Altogether more than 500,000 distinct CDR3 sequences are present, 16% being singletons, with the ten largest covering 20% to 30%. The sample comprised CD8+ T cells from PBMCs. Receptors were obtained from a human donor in good health (CMV status not recorded). Some clones in this sample may be carry-over from other donors' samples.

This clonotype has a count of ten or more. The rearrangement links TRBV27 to TRBJ2-7; 10 nucleotides agree with TRBD2. Germline V gene sequence: CDR1 MNHEY, CDR2 SMNVEV (reference sequence). Germline trimming cut 2 bases from V and 3 bases from J; bases unmatched to any gene: 4. CDR3 size: 15 residues. Written as DNA, the CDR3 is TGTGCCAGCAGTTTACAAGCGGGAGGGAACTACGAGCAGTACTTC. It specifies CASSLQAGGNYEQYF.

This chain connects TRBV6-5 to TRBJ1-4; no clear D gene. Between the trimmed V and J ends, which lost 4 bases and 8 bases, there was a span of 23 bases. The germline gives CDR1 MNHEY, CDR2 SVGAGI. This CDR3 is 17 amino acids long. The CDR3 reads CASSSDVTPRLGEKLFF. The CDR3 DNA sequence: TGTGCCAGCAGTTCCGACGTTACACCGCGACTGGGGGAAAAACTGTTTTTT.

The V gene is TRBV5-1, the J gene TRBJ2-3; possibly TRBD1 for D (6 bases). Trimming stripped 4 bases from V and 3 bases from J, with 15 bases between. The germline V gene encodes CDR1 SGHRS and CDR2 YFSETQ. The CDR3 runs to 15 residues. CDR3 DNA: TGCGCCAGCAGCCCTAACAGGGCGGGTACAGATACGCAGTATTTT. It translates to CASSPNRAGTDTQYF.

The chain carries TRBV6-5 and TRBJ1-5; unclear D gene. V lost 0 bases to trimming and J lost 5 bases, with 5 bases between them. The germline CDR1 and CDR2 sequences are MNHEY and SVGAGI. The CDR3 is made up of 13 amino acids. CDR3 nucleotides: TGTGCCAGCAGTTACTCGAGGGATCAGCCCCAGCATTTT. This codes for CASSYSRDQPQHF.

Many counts were recorded for this clonotype. The V and J genes are TRBV12-3 or TRBV12-4 and TRBJ2-1; TRBD1 matches at 10 bases. J lost 9 bases, V lost 5 bases, and 4 bases had no gene match. The length of the CDR3 is 13 residues. In DNA form, the CDR3 reads TGTGCCAGCAGTCCGGGGACAGGGGTTGAGCAGTTCTTC. Protein product: CASSPGTGVEQFF.

This clonotype was detected many times. The chain links TRBV7-9 to TRBJ1-2; D might be TRBD1 (6 bases). This CDR3 region has 14 residues. V shed 3 bases and J shed 2 bases, with 10 bases lying between them. CDR1 and CDR2 from the germline V gene are SEHNR and FQNEAQ (reference sequence). As DNA, the CDR3 is TGTGCCAGCAGCTTCCAGGGGACGAACTATGGCTACACCTTC. Its translation is CASSFQGTNYGYTF.

About this clonotype itself: A read error may be the cause here, since a much bigger clone is one base away. A read error is likely, as this CDR3 ends without the conserved phenylalanine or tryptophan. The V gene is TRBV7-9, the J gene TRBJ2-1; TRBD2 agrees at 8 bases. CDR1 is SEHNR, CDR2 FQNEAQ, per germline (reference sequence). CDR3 length: 17 residues. V lost 0 bases to trimming and J lost 4 bases; unmatched junction nucleotides: 8. The CDR3 DNA reads as TGTGCCAGCAGCTTAGCTGCAGCCTTAGCGGGATACAATGAGCAGTTCTTA. Translated: CASSLAAALAGYNEQFL.

The table lists this clonotype with many counts. J is TRBJ2-1 and V is TRBV12-3 or TRBV12-4; tentatively, D is TRBD2 (5 bases). Trimming cost V 8 bases and J 7 bases, with 18 bases left between them. The CDR3 covers 14 residues. The CDR3: CASRLPGRGNEQFF. CDR3 in DNA: TGTGCCAGCCGCTTGCCAGGAAGAGGGAATGAGCAGTTCTTC.

CDR3 residues: CAIRGTSRVYEQYF. The CDR3 region has the DNA TGTGCCATCAGAGGGACTAGTCGGGTCTACGAGCAGTACTTC. The chain carries TRBV10-3 and TRBJ2-7, with 8 bases aligning to TRBD2. The CDR3 runs 14 residues. The V and J ends lost 6 bases and 3 bases, in that order; junction bases with no gene match: 7. The germline gives CDR1 ENHRY, CDR2 SYGVKD.

The chain employs TRBV5-6 and TRBJ1-2, with unresolved D. The CDR3 is 17 residues long. Trimming took 4 bases from V and 0 from J, leaving 19 bases between them. Germline assignment: CDR1 SGHDT and CDR2 YYEEEE. In DNA form, the CDR3 reads TGTGCCAGCAGCCTTGGAGCGGGATTATTAGCTAACTATGGCTACACCTTC. Amino acids: CASSLGAGLLANYGYTF.

For this clonotype: At one end, the junction sequence differs from germline, possibly due to a read error. V is TRBV11-2 and J is TRBJ2-5; TRBD1 or TRBD2 may be the D gene (6 bases each). The length of the CDR3 is 14 residues. In germline, CDR1 is SGHAT, CDR2 FQNNGV. The CDR3 region is CASSLRAGEALEDF. The DNA of the CDR3 is TGTGCCAGCAGCTTAAGGGCAGGGGAGGCTCTTGAGGACTTC.

The chain carries TRBV5-1 and TRBJ2-6, with 9 bases lining up with TRBD1. Looked up from germline, CDR1 is SGHRS and CDR2 is YFSETQ. There are 18 residues in the CDR3. The junction had 10 bases not matched to a gene; V was cut back by 4 bases and J by 2 bases. As DNA, the CDR3 is TGCGCCAGCAGCACTTGGGACAGGGAAGCCCCTGGGGCCAACGTCCTGACTTTC. Translating gives CASSTWDREAPGANVLTF.

This chain uses TRBV28 with TRBJ2-7; 7 nucleotides match TRBD1. Germline assignment: CDR1 MDHEN and CDR2 SYDVKM. With 5 bases clipped from V and 3 bases from J, the junction kept 25 bases outside the gene matches. This CDR3 spans 20 amino acids. The CDR3 sequence is CASSKLYLTGYELNSYEQYF. As DNA, the CDR3 is TGTGCCAGCAGTAAACTTTATCTGACAGGGTACGAGCTAAATAGCTACGAGCAGTACTTC.

This clonotype was detected many times. The chain has TRBV7-6 and TRBJ1-1; D is possibly TRBD1 (5 bases). Trimming removed 5 bases from V and 6 bases from J, with 13 bases in between. Germline values: CDR1 SGHVS, CDR2 FNYEAQ. This CDR3 spans 13 amino acids. CDR3 nucleotide sequence: TGTGCCAGCAGCCCGTCAAGGGGCGCTGAAGCTTTCTTT. It translates to CASSPSRGAEAFF.

The rearrangement uses TRBV7-9 and TRBJ2-1; 7 bases fit TRBD2. Germline CDR1 reads SEHNR; CDR2 reads FQNEAQ (reference sequence). The CDR3 is 15 amino acids. Germline trimming cut 2 bases from V and 4 bases from J; bases unmatched to any gene: 5. DNA for the CDR3: TGTGCCAGCAGCTTAAATAGCGGGTATTACAATGAGCAGTTCTTC. This gives the protein CASSLNSGYYNEQFF.

This clonotype showed up many times. In DNA, the CDR3 is TGTGCCAGCAGCTCGGGACAGGGGGCGGGAAATGAGCAGTTCTTC. It translates to CASSSGQGAGNEQFF. The rearrangement uses TRBV7-3 and TRBJ2-1; 12 bases align to TRBD1. Trimming removed 4 bases from V and 7 bases from J; junction bases left unmatched: 5. The germline CDR1 and CDR2 sequences are SGHTA and FQGTGA. CDR3 length: 15 amino acids.

This sequence joins TRBV20-1 and TRBJ2-1, with 8 bases fitting TRBD2. This CDR3 is 14 amino acids long. The V gene end was trimmed by 2 bases and the J gene end by 8 bases; junction bases not matched to a gene: 8. Germline V gene data show CDR1 as DFQATT and CDR2 as SNEGSKA (reference sequence). For the CDR3, the DNA is TGCAGTGCTAGAAAACTAGCGGTGGACTATGAGCAGTTCTTC. Protein product: CSARKLAVDYEQFF.

In this sample, this clonotype turned up many times. The chain is built from TRBV27 and TRBJ1-1; TRBD1 might be the D (5 bases). Per the germline V gene, CDR1 is MNHEY and CDR2 is SMNVEV (reference sequence). Trimming shortened V by 5 bases and J by 4 bases, and 14 bases separated the two germline ends. The CDR3 is 14 amino acids. CDR3 region: CASSSLGLPTEAFF. The CDR3 bases are TGTGCCAGCAGTAGCCTGGGACTACCCACTGAAGCTTTCTTT.